The clone carrying this T cell receptor beta chain was counted only a few times. The CDR3 loop spans 15 amino acids. V was clipped by 1 base and J by 10 bases, with 15 bases between them. The germline CDR1 and CDR2 sequences are SGHNT and YYREEE (reference sequence). These data come from a study of blood T cell repertoires in COVID-19. Only in-frame clones appear in the TCRdb table, and some are missing; sequencing was by immunoSEQ multiplex PCR. The sample has roughly 300,000 clones; about 85% are singletons. This TCR was sampled from a woman in her forties or fifties who had recovered from COVID-19. The sample taken for sequencing was PBMCs or T cells enriched from blood (not recorded which). V gene TRBV5-4 combines with J gene TRBJ1-6; D uncertain. CDR3 in amino acids: CASSLWAGRGSPLHF. The CDR3 nucleotides are TGTGCCAGCAGCTTGTGGGCAGGCCGTGGCTCACCCCTCCACTTT.